These 15 T cell receptor beta chains came from one sample sequenced in a study of T cells in localized non-small cell lung cancer. Using immunoSEQ multiplex PCR, the repertoire was profiled, and TCRdb retains in-frame clones only, with some absent. Among 20,000 to 30,000 clones, approximately 86% were seen once, and the ten largest hold over 12%. The sample in question was peripheral blood, obtained before any cancer treatment. The receptors come from a female donor aged 60 or older with stage I lung adenocarcinoma.

This chain joins TRBV15 and TRBJ2-1, with 9 bases that match TRBD2. Germline V lookup: CDR1 LNHNV, CDR2 YYDKDF (reference sequence). The CDR3 runs to 15 residues. The V segment lost 0 bases and the J segment 8 bases; nucleotides outside the gene matches: 5. CDR3 sequence reads: CATSRDREREDEQFF. The CDR3 DNA is TGTGCCACCAGCAGAGATAGGGAGCGGGAGGATGAGCAGTTCTTC.

The V call is TRBV5-4, the J call TRBJ1-1, with D unresolved. This CDR3 region has 13 residues. Germline CDR1 and CDR2: SGHNT and YYREEE (reference sequence). V was shortened by 0 bases and J by 1 base, with 4 bases between the two germline ends. CDR3 protein: CASSLVSNTEAFF. CDR3 DNA sequence: TGTGCCAGCAGCTTGGTGTCGAACACTGAAGCTTTCTTT.

The CDR3 reads CASSLVRGDGYTF. The CDR3 DNA follows: TGTGCCAGCAGCTTAGTCCGGGGGGACGGCTACACCTTC. The chain employs TRBV11-2 and TRBJ1-2, with TRBD1 as a possible D gene (5 bases). The ends were cut back, 1 base at V and 8 bases at J, with 11 bases in the middle. The germline V gene has CDR1 SGHAT and CDR2 FQNNGV. The CDR3 sequence is 13 residues long.

The chain employs TRBV4-2 and TRBJ1-1, with no clear D. Looked up from germline, CDR1 is LGHNA and CDR2 is YNFKEQ. V was clipped by 2 bases and J by 0 bases, with 7 bases between them. The CDR3 runs to 14 residues. The CDR3 sequence: CASSQPGMNTEAFF. DNA of the CDR3: TGTGCCAGCAGCCAACCCGGTATGAACACTGAAGCTTTCTTT.

In its sample, this clone was seen a few times. The chain joins TRBV29-1 to TRBJ2-7; D gene uncertain. The germline gives CDR1 SQVTM, CDR2 ANQGSEA. CDR3 length equals 15 residues. V was cut by 6 bases and J by 3 bases, with 21 bases left in between. CDR3 amino acids: CSVNRETYMDYEQYF. The CDR3 region has the DNA TGCAGCGTAAACCGTGAGACTTACATGGACTACGAGCAGTACTTC.

The chain couples TRBV6-5 to TRBJ1-6; TRBD1 aligns across 7 bases. The CDR3 is 14 amino acids. The V gene end was trimmed by 6 bases and the J gene end by 6 bases; junction bases not matched to a gene: 5. Germline lookup yields CDR1 MNHEY and CDR2 SVGAGI. The CDR3 is CASRRGQVNSPLHF. CDR3 DNA: TGTGCCAGCAGAAGAGGACAGGTTAATTCACCCCTCCACTTT.

This clone was found a few times. This rearrangement joins TRBV5-4 to TRBJ1-1; tentative D call: TRBD1 (5 bases). CDR1 and CDR2 from the germline V gene are SGHNT and YYREEE (reference sequence). V was pared by 3 bases and J by 1 base, with 7 bases between. The length of the CDR3 is 13 residues. The CDR3 sequence: CASSSTANTEAFF. As DNA, the CDR3 is TGTGCCAGCAGCTCGACAGCGAACACTGAAGCTTTCTTT. Using reference TRBV5-4 and TRBJ1-1 for the parts outside the CDR3, the full variable domain is ETGVTQSPTHLIKTRGQQVTLRCSSQSGHNTVSWYQQALGQGPQFIFQYYREEENGRGNFPPRFSGLQFPNYSSELNVNALELDDSALYLCASSSTANTEAFFGQGTRLTVV.

This chain links TRBV6-5 with TRBJ2-2, with a possible D match to TRBD1 (6 bases). The CDR3 sequence is 13 residues long. With 4 bases removed from V and 12 bases from J, the gap between germline ends came to 15 bases. Per germline, CDR1 MNHEY and CDR2 SVGAGI. Here the CDR3 reads CASSLSPTGQLFF. The CDR3 bases are TGTGCCAGCAGTTTGTCCCCCACAGGGCAGCTGTTTTTT.

The chain carries TRBV27 and TRBJ1-4, with TRBD1 identical over 7 bases. After removal of 6 bases from V and 2 bases from J, the junction contained 3 bases not matched to a gene. Germline V gene sequence: CDR1 MNHEY, CDR2 SMNVEV (reference sequence). The length of the CDR3 is 14 residues. The CDR3 DNA reads TGTGCCAGCAGCGCAGGGGGGACTAATGAAAAACTGTTTTTT. Its protein product is CASSAGGTNEKLFF. Filled out from reference TRBV27 and TRBJ1-4, the complete variable domain reads EAQVTQNPRYLITVTGKKLTVTCSQNMNHEYMSWYRQDPGLGLRQIYYSMNVEVTDKGDVPEGYKVSRKEKRNFPLILESPSPNQTSLYFCASSAGGTNEKLFFGSGTQLSVL.

The chain combines TRBV11-3 with TRBJ2-5; 7 bases are shared with TRBD2. The CDR3 is made up of 14 amino acids. Per germline, CDR1 SGHNT and CDR2 YENEEA. V was clipped by 1 base and J by 5 bases; unmatched bases: 4. CDR3 amino acids: CASSLAVGGETQYF. The DNA of the CDR3 is TGTGCCAGCAGCTTAGCGGTCGGGGGGGAGACCCAGTACTTC. The entire variable domain, with the rest obtained from reference TRBV11-3 and TRBJ2-5, is as follows: EAGVVQSPRYKIIEKKQPVAFWCNPISGHNTLYWYLQNLGQGPELLIRYENEEAVDDSQLPKDRFSAERLKGVDSTLKIQPAELGDSAVYLCASSLAVGGETQYFGPGTRLLVL.

The J gene is TRBJ1-2, the V gene TRBV6-1, with D possibly TRBD1 on 6 matching bases. The V gene's germline CDR1 is MNHNS and CDR2 SASEGT. V lost 1 base and J 5 bases, leaving 14 bases between the germline ends. The CDR3 consists of 15 residues. The chain's CDR3 is CASSEGFRGQYGYTF. CDR3 nucleotide sequence: TGTGCCAGCAGTGAAGGTTTTCGGGGGCAGTATGGCTACACCTTC.

The rearrangement links TRBV5-6 to TRBJ1-1; 10 bases are shared with TRBD1. V shed 1 base, J shed 1 base, and the junction held 4 bases outside the gene matches. Germline assignment: CDR1 SGHDT and CDR2 YYEEEE. The CDR3 runs 16 residues. The CDR3 DNA is TGTGCCAGCAGCTTGCGAAGGACAGGGGGGAACACTGAAGCTTTCTTT. Translated, it gives CASSLRRTGGNTEAFF.

The chain links TRBV18 to TRBJ2-7; no reliable D call. The germline CDR1 and CDR2 sequences are KGHSH and LQKENI. V was pared by 3 bases and J by 5 bases, with 11 bases between. There are 13 residues in the CDR3. CDR3 sequence: CASSPPGRDEQYF. Here the CDR3 DNA reads TGTGCCAGCTCACCGCCAGGTCGCGACGAGCAGTACTTC.

The rearrangement uses TRBV18 and TRBJ1-1, with D perhaps TRBD1 (5 bases). CDR1 and CDR2 from the germline V gene are KGHSH and LQKENI. The CDR3 length is 14 residues. Deletions cut 8 bases from V and 8 bases from J, with 21 bases between. The CDR3 sequence is CASPLIGAKGEAFF. DNA of the CDR3: TGTGCCAGCCCACTAATCGGTGCGAAGGGGGAAGCTTTCTTT.

V is TRBV11-3 and J is TRBJ2-3; 8 bases line up with TRBD2. The CDR3 spans 14 residues. Germline trimming cut 4 bases from V and 6 bases from J; bases unmatched to any gene: 6. The germline CDR1 and CDR2 sequences are SGHNT and YENEEA. This CDR3 is CASSSRGAVDTQYF. The CDR3 DNA is TGTGCCAGCAGCTCGCGGGGGGCCGTGGATACGCAGTATTTT.